Reported below is one T cell receptor (beta chain). Its target is unknown. Sequencing used immunoSEQ multiplex PCR; TCRdb keeps in-frame clones, though not all of them. This table has around 56,000 clones, around 75% appearing once. The sample originates from a study of OX40 agonist ivuxolimab in advanced cancers. Study information: The patients received agonistic anti-OX40 (CD134) antibody ivuxolimab. Whole-study findings and limits: Individuals who were partial responders at 0.1-3.0 mg/kg had clonal expansion that ranked among the lowest. Antigen specificity remained undetermined for the expanded peripheral T cells.

Exclusion applied to patients with autoimmune disease history or systemic immunosuppression. The CDR3 is made up of 15 amino acids. The ends were cut back, 3 bases at V and 4 bases at J, with 13 bases in the middle. Germline V lookup: CDR1 LNHNV, CDR2 YYDKDF (reference sequence). The chain couples TRBV15 to TRBJ1-3; D not resolved. This material consisted of CD4+ or CD8+ T cells sorted from blood, taken in a trial of the OX40 agonist ivuxolimab. This receptor was obtained from an adult with an advanced solid tumor such as melanoma, head and neck, liver or kidney cancer. CDR3 sequence: CATSSPEVAGNTIYF. CDR3 coding DNA: TGTGCCACCAGCAGTCCCGAGGTGGCGGGAAACACCATATATTTT.